Listed here are 9 T cell receptor beta chains from one sample, sequenced in a study of regulatory T cells in long-lasting Graves disease. Noted time point: newly diagnosed GD, antithyroid drugs for less than 3 months. PBMCs were the source of the RNA used for TCR sequencing. HTBI primers from iRepertoire and Arm-PCR of CDR3 regions yielded the TCR beta libraries. TCRdb reprocessed the multiplex PCR reads with MiXCR, giving one entry per CDR3 protein. Of 400,000 to 450,000 distinct CDR3 sequences detected, about a sixth appear once; the ten largest clones hold approximately 12%. The same data also contributed to another study, on T cells in Graves' hyperthyroidism and ophthalmopathy.

Material: peripheral blood mononuclear cells (PBMCs), obtained at new diagnosis, from a patient treated with antithyroid drugs. The receptors stem from a young woman with Graves disease.

At least ten counts were recorded for this clonotype. V gene TRBV7-6 combines with J gene TRBJ2-7; D gene ambiguous. Trimming stripped 2 bases from V and 3 bases from J, with 14 bases between. The CDR3 loop spans 15 amino acids. The germline gives CDR1 SGHVS, CDR2 FNYEAQ. In DNA form, the CDR3 reads TGTGCCAGCAGCTTAACTGGCGCCTTGGGCTACGAGCAGTACTTC. Protein product: CASSLTGALGYEQYF.

This clonotype was detected a few times. This chain connects TRBV29-1 to TRBJ2-2; D might be TRBD1 (5 bases). Germline CDR1 is SQVTM and CDR2 is ANQGSEA. Trimming took off 2 bases at V and 0 bases at J, with 13 bases between the two ends. This CDR3 has 16 residues. Written as DNA, the CDR3 is TGCAGCGTTGAAAAAAGTCAGGGCTCGAACACCGGGGAGCTGTTTTTT. Amino acid sequence: CSVEKSQGSNTGELFF.

This clonotype was detected a few times. V usage is TRBV10-3 and J usage is TRBJ1-5; unclear D gene. The CDR3 has 15 residues. The V end lost 1 base, the J end lost 2 bases, and 9 bases lay between the germline ends. From germline, CDR1 is ENHRY and CDR2 SYGVKD. Here the CDR3 DNA reads TGTGCCATCAGTGAGTTGCCCAAGGGCAATCAGCCCCAGCATTTT. Translating gives CAISELPKGNQPQHF.

This clonotype was seen ten or more times. J is TRBJ2-5 and V is TRBV2; 10 positions agree with TRBD1. Per germline, CDR1 SNHLY and CDR2 FYNNEI. The CDR3 totals 15 residues. V shed 6 bases, J shed 4 bases, and the junction held 8 bases outside the gene matches. This CDR3 reads CASRIRQGARETQYF. The CDR3 DNA follows: TGTGCCAGCAGGATTAGACAGGGGGCGAGAGAGACCCAGTACTTC.

This clonotype has at least ten counts. This chain links TRBV20-1 with TRBJ2-7; 11 bases are shared with TRBD2. The J segment lost 3 bases and the V segment lost 3 bases, leaving 7 bases of the junction unmatched. The CDR3 length is 15 residues. Looked up from germline, CDR1 is DFQATT and CDR2 is SNEGSKA (reference sequence). CDR3 region: CSASYPLAGGYEQYF. The CDR3 DNA reads TGCAGTGCTAGTTATCCTCTAGCGGGAGGCTACGAGCAGTACTTC.

In its sample, this clonotype was seen a few times. At one end the junction does not follow the germline gene, possibly because of a read error. The chain is built from TRBV15 and TRBJ2-7; unclear D gene. This CDR3 is 14 amino acids long. The germline V gene encodes CDR1 LNHNV and CDR2 YYDKDF (reference sequence). CDR3 loop: CATSRDRAGRPLSF. The CDR3 region has the DNA TGTGCCACCAGCAGAGACCGGGCCGGCAGGCCGCTTAGCTTC.

This clonotype showed up many times. CDR3 in DNA: TGTGCCAGCAGTGCGGGACAGGGTTATACCTACGAGCAGTACTTC. It is translated as CASSAGQGYTYEQYF. The chain links TRBV6-2 or TRBV6-3 to TRBJ2-7; TRBD1 aligns across 9 bases. J was trimmed by 2 bases and V by 5 bases; bases with no gene match: 7. The CDR3 sequence is 15 residues long. The germline CDR1 and CDR2 sequences are MNHEY and SVGEGT.

In this sample, this clonotype turned up many times. This chain links TRBV12-3 or TRBV12-4 with TRBJ2-1; 8 positions match TRBD2. This CDR3 region has 16 residues. The junction had 10 bases not matched to a gene; V was cut back by 5 bases and J by 4 bases. The CDR3: CASSPPPGLEYNEQFF. The CDR3 region has the DNA TGTGCCAGCAGTCCGCCACCGGGACTAGAATACAATGAGCAGTTCTTC.

In this sample, this clonotype turned up many times. This chain connects TRBV2 to TRBJ2-3; 7 bases fit TRBD2. The better agreement between TRBJ2-7 and the DNA end casts doubt on the J call. This CDR3 region has 15 residues. Per the germline V gene, CDR1 is SNHLY and CDR2 is FYNNEI. The CDR3, as DNA: TGTGCCAGCAGTGAATTGGGGACTAATTCCTACGAGCAGTACTTC. Protein sequence: CASSELGTNSYEQYF.